The 14 T cell receptor beta chains listed next were all sequenced from one sample in a study of blood T cell repertoires in COVID-19 (dated by TCRdb to between 2020 and 2021). Library preparation was by the immunoSEQ multiplex PCR assay. Drawn from immuneACCESS, this table holds only the in-frame rearrangements with V and J called that TCRdb kept. Clones are partly lost; checked studies trace under half to an unresolved V gene and leave the rest unexplained. The sample data list about 160,000 clones, and 85% of these were observed just once. The ten largest clones take up 3% to 4% of the sample. Input material: peripheral blood. Receptors were obtained from a human donor with acute or convalescent COVID-19. The donor label of this sample is uncertain.

This clone was found once. This chain uses TRBV5-6 with TRBJ1-6, with TRBD1 matching 9 bases. Germline loops: CDR1 SGHDT, CDR2 YYEEEE. V lost 2 bases and J lost 9; bases outside the gene matches: 3. The CDR3 length is 14 residues. The CDR3 region has the DNA TGTGCCAGCAGCTTAAGACAGGGGGGTTCACCCCTCCACTTT. This codes for CASSLRQGGSPLHF. The entire variable domain, with the rest obtained from reference TRBV5-6 and TRBJ1-6, is as follows: DAGVTQSPTHLIKTRGQQVTLRCSPKSGHDTVSWYQQALGQGPQFIFQYYEEEERQRGNFPDRFSGHQFPNYSSELNVNALLLGDSALYLCASSLRQGGSPLHFGNGTRLTVT.

This chain joins TRBV6-5 and TRBJ1-6; a weak D match, TRBD1 (5 bases). CDR3 length equals 14 residues. With 7 bases removed from V and 11 bases from J, the gap between germline ends came to 18 bases. CDR1 is MNHEY and CDR2 is SVGAGI in the germline V gene. CDR3: CASNQVQAITPLHF. In DNA, the CDR3 is TGTGCCAGCAACCAGGTACAGGCGATCACACCCCTCCACTTT.

This chain connects TRBV13 to TRBJ1-4, with 8 bases fitting TRBD1. Germline loops: CDR1 PRHDT, CDR2 FYEKMQ (reference sequence). The CDR3 totals 14 residues. With 5 bases clipped from V and 3 bases from J, the junction kept 2 bases outside the gene matches. In DNA form, the CDR3 reads TGTGCCAGCAGCCACAGGGGGGCTAATGAAAAACTGTTTTTT. Translated: CASSHRGANEKLFF.

The chain recombines TRBV7-9 with TRBJ2-1, with 9 bases identical to TRBD1. CDR3 size: 15 residues. The germline gives CDR1 SEHNR, CDR2 FQNEAQ (reference sequence). J gave up 8 bases and V 6 bases, and 11 bases lay outside the gene matches. The CDR3 is CASRRYRGRNDEQFF. The CDR3 nucleotides are TGTGCCAGCAGACGTTACAGGGGGCGAAACGATGAGCAGTTCTTC.

V usage is TRBV15 and J usage is TRBJ1-4, with D uncertain. Trimming removed 2 bases from V and 3 bases from J, with 10 bases in between. The CDR3 is 15 residues long. CDR1 and CDR2 from the germline V gene are LNHNV and YYDKDF (reference sequence). The CDR3 sequence: CATSRRRGSNEKLFF. The CDR3 bases are TGTGCCACCAGCAGAAGGCGAGGATCTAATGAAAAACTGTTTTTT.

V is TRBV6-5 and J is TRBJ1-3, with D unresolved. CDR3 length: 14 residues. Germline V lookup: CDR1 MNHEY, CDR2 SVGAGI. V lost 4 bases to trimming and J lost 4 bases, with 11 bases between them. DNA of the CDR3: TGTGCCAGCAGTTTGCGGACTACGGGAAACACCATATATTTT. It specifies CASSLRTTGNTIYF.

This chain connects TRBV5-1 to TRBJ1-2, with 9 bases fitting TRBD1. Germline V CDR1 and CDR2: SGHRS, YFSETQ. CDR3 size: 15 residues. V gave up 3 bases and J gave up 2 bases; unmatched junction bases: 5. CDR3 nucleotide sequence: TGCGCCAGCAGCTGGTTGACAGGGGGGAACTATGGCTACACCTTC. This translates into CASSWLTGGNYGYTF.

The genes are TRBV6-6 and TRBJ1-2, with 7 bases identical to TRBD1. The germline V gene has CDR1 MNHNY and CDR2 SVGAGI (reference sequence). CDR3 length: 13 residues. The ends lost 6 bases at V and 6 bases at J; junction bases unmatched: 7. The CDR3 is CASSRGVLDGYTF. CDR3 bases: TGTGCCAGCAGCAGGGGGGTTTTAGATGGCTACACCTTC.

The chain's CDR3 is CVRSPPRRIIRF. The CDR3 nucleotides read TGTGTCAGAAGCCCACCCCGGCGGATAATTCGCTTC. The chain has TRBV7-5 and TRBJ1-6. TRBV7-5 is described as a pseudogene. CDR3 size: 12 residues.

This clone was counted once. The V gene is TRBV7-2, the J gene TRBJ2-5; 8 bases agree with TRBD2. This CDR3 has 15 amino acids. Germline assignment: CDR1 SGHTA and CDR2 FQGNSA. The J segment lost 5 bases and the V segment lost 5 bases, leaving 10 bases of the junction unmatched. CDR3 DNA: TGTGCCAGCAGCCTCCGGGGGGGGACCATGGAGACCCAGTACTTC. It codes for CASSLRGGTMETQYF. The whole variable domain, remainder taken from reference TRBV7-2 and TRBJ2-5, is GAGVSQSPSNKVTEKGKDVELRCDPISGHTALYWYRQSLGQGLEFLIYFQGNSAPDKSGLPSDRFSAERTGGSVSTLTIQRTQQEDSAVYLCASSLRGGTMETQYFGPGTRLLVL.

This rearrangement joins TRBV18 to TRBJ2-7; no definite D call. Germline V lookup: CDR1 KGHSH, CDR2 LQKENI. The V and J ends lost 3 bases and 2 bases respectively, with 8 bases between them. This CDR3 has 13 amino acids. Written as DNA, the CDR3 is TGTGCCAGCTCACCGGCACATCCCTACGAGCAGTACTTC. Protein: CASSPAHPYEQYF.

The chain is built from TRBV18 and TRBJ2-1, with TRBD1 matching over 9 bases. J lost 15 bases, V lost 1 base, and 4 bases had no gene match. Germline V CDR1 and CDR2: KGHSH, LQKENI. The CDR3 contains 12 residues. The CDR3 sequence is CASSPRTGDLFF. The CDR3 nucleotides read TGTGCCAGCTCACCACGGACAGGGGATCTGTTCTTC. Drawing the rest from reference TRBV18 and TRBJ2-1, the complete variable domain is NAGVMQNPRHLVRRRGQEARLRCSPMKGHSHVYWYRQLPEEGLKFMVYLQKENIIDESGMPKERFSAEFPKEGPSILRIQQVVRGDSAAYFCASSPRTGDLFFGPGTRLTVL.

The rearrangement links TRBV19 to TRBJ2-2, with D tentatively TRBD2 (5 bases). V gave up 6 bases and J gave up 7 bases, with 6 bases separating them. Germline V lookup: CDR1 LNHDA, CDR2 SQIVND (reference sequence). CDR3 length: 11 amino acids. The CDR3, as DNA: TGTGCCAGTAGGAGGGTCGGGGAGCTGTTTTTT. Translated: CASRRVGELFF.

This chain links TRBV3-1 (or the pseudogene TRBV3-2) with TRBJ1-1, with 9 bases that match TRBD1. CDR1 is LGHDT, CDR2 YNNKEL, per germline (reference sequence). The CDR3 spans 14 residues. V was pared by 6 bases and J by 2 bases, with 4 bases of the junction left unmatched. This CDR3 is CASRQQGANTEAFF. DNA for the CDR3: TGTGCCAGCAGGCAACAGGGGGCCAACACTGAAGCTTTCTTT.